A selection of T cell receptor beta chains follows, all from one sample in a study of blood T cell repertoires in COVID-19. Data came from immunoSEQ multiplex PCR; TCRdb stores just in-frame clones and leaves some out. Found here are about 190,000 clones, 89% of them singletons; the top ten hold 6.5% to 8.5%. The sample comprised peripheral blood. The receptors stem from a man aged 40-55 years with acute or convalescent COVID-19. The CDR3 runs from the conserved cysteine through the conserved F or W. D genes are given only for firm matches. The size entry is marked missing in some rows and otherwise reads once, few, many or a size class.

V gene	D gene	clone size	J gene	CDR3 protein	CDR3 DNA
TRBV18	TRBD1	NA	TRBJ2-1	CASRFRTTGGEQFF	TGTGCCAGCCGTTTTAGAACCACAGGGGGTGAGCAGTTCTTC
TRBV5-8	NA	NA	TRBJ2-1	CASSPGMVEQFF	TGTGCCAGCAGCCCGGGAATGGTAGAGCAGTTCTTC
TRBV18	TRBD2	NA	TRBJ2-1	CASSGLAGGNEQFF	TGTGCCAGCTCAGGGCTAGCGGGGGGCAATGAGCAGTTCTTC
TRBV6-1	NA	NA	TRBJ1-1	CASSSGGWSEAFF	TGTGCCAGCAGTTCGGGAGGGTGGAGTGAAGCTTTCTTT
TRBV3-1/TRBV3-2	NA	few	TRBJ1-6	CASSLALRGSNSPLHF	TGTGCCAGCAGCCTAGCCCTTCGGGGGTCTAATTCACCCCTCCACTTT
TRBV27	NA	NA	TRBJ2-2	CASSFKGAGELFF	TGTGCCAGCAGTTTCAAGGGGGCCGGGGAGCTGTTTTTT
TRBV10-1	TRBD1	NA	TRBJ2-1	CASSELSRDRGRRNEQFF	TGCGCCAGCAGTGAGCTCTCCCGGGACAGGGGGCGCAGGAATGAGCAGTTCTTC
TRBV6-5	TRBD2	NA	TRBJ2-7	CASSYSRGENYEQYF	TGTGCCAGCAGTTACTCTCGGGGGGAGAACTACGAGCAGTACTTC
TRBV7-7	TRBD1	NA	TRBJ2-3	CASSLGQGSDTQYF	TGTGCTAGCAGCTTGGGACAGGGGTCAGATACGCAGTATTTT
TRBV10-3	TRBD1	once	TRBJ1-4	CAISDQGAEKLFF	TGTGCCATCAGTGACCAGGGGGCGGAAAAACTGTTTTTT
TRBV7-2	TRBD1	NA	TRBJ2-5	CASGPDRWAKTQYF	TGTGCCAGCGGCCCGGACAGGTGGGCAAAGACCCAGTACTTC
TRBV7-7	NA	NA	TRBJ2-3	CASSLGQALTDTQYF	TGTGCTAGCAGCTTAGGCCAAGCCCTCACAGATACGCAGTATTTT
TRBV4-1	TRBD1	NA	TRBJ1-1	CASSHTGGNTEAFF	TGCGCCAGCAGCCACACAGGGGGGAACACTGAAGCTTTCTTT
TRBV6-4	NA	NA	TRBJ2-3	CASSSTTAGDTQYF	TGTGCCAGCAGTAGCACCACAGCGGGCGATACGCAGTATTTT
TRBV18	NA	NA	TRBJ2-3	CASSPRGTDTQYF	TGTGCCAGCTCACCACGAGGCACAGATACGCAGTATTTT
TRBV5-1	TRBD1	NA	TRBJ2-7	CASCLGQSIDEQYF	TGCGCCAGCTGTCTGGGACAGTCGATCGACGAGCAGTACTTC
TRBV10-1	TRBD2	once	TRBJ2-3	CASSLSGGTTDTQYF	TGCGCCAGCAGTCTTAGCGGGGGGACCACAGATACGCAGTATTTT
TRBV3-1/TRBV3-2	TRBD1	NA	TRBJ2-7	CASSQDWTGHLSKQYF	TGTGCCAGCAGCCAAGATTGGACAGGTCACTTAAGCAAGCAGTACTTC
TRBV5-1	NA	few	TRBJ1-6	CASSADGEPIGALHF	TGCGCCAGCAGCGCGGACGGAGAACCCATCGGGGCCCTCCACTTT
TRBV3-1/TRBV3-2	NA	NA	TRBJ1-2	CASSQEWDSRLYGYTF	TGTGCCAGCAGCCAAGAATGGGACTCACGGCTCTATGGCTACACCTTC
TRBV7-9	NA	NA	TRBJ2-7	CASSLGRTAEQYF	TGTGCCAGCAGCTTAGGGCGGACAGCCGAGCAGTACTTC
TRBV28	NA	NA	TRBJ1-2	CASSLAQGLYGYTF	TGTGCCAGCAGTTTAGCCCAGGGTTTATATGGCTACACCTTC
TRBV14	TRBD1	NA	TRBJ2-5	CASSLQKAGTGSLETQYF	TGTGCCAGCAGCCTACAAAAAGCCGGGACAGGGAGTCTGGAGACCCAGTACTTC
TRBV3-1/TRBV3-2	TRBD2	NA	TRBJ2-3	CASSQGASGGRTDTQYF	TGTGCCAGCAGCCAAGGGGCTAGCGGGGGCCGCACAGATACGCAGTATTTT
TRBV7-9	TRBD2	NA	TRBJ2-7	CASSPSGGASYEQYF	TGTGCCAGCAGCCCTAGCGGGGGCGCGTCCTACGAGCAGTACTTC
TRBV7-6	NA	NA	TRBJ1-1	CASSLPEDMNTEAFF	TGTGCCAGCAGCTTACCGGAGGATATGAACACTGAAGCTTTCTTT
TRBV9	NA	NA	TRBJ2-2	CASSVRRGGQNTGELFF	TGTGCCAGCAGCGTTCGGCGCGGGGGCCAGAACACCGGGGAGCTGTTTTTT
TRBV3-1/TRBV3-2	NA	NA	TRBJ2-1	CASSPSLDNEQFF	TGTGCCAGCAGCCCGTCCTTAGACAATGAGCAGTTCTTC
TRBV27	TRBD2	NA	TRBJ2-7	CASSFGTSGLYEQYF	TGTGCCAGCAGTTTTGGGACTAGCGGGCTCTACGAGCAGTACTTC
TRBV30	NA	NA	TRBJ2-7	CAWSVNSRRGSEYF	TGTGCCTGGAGTGTAAATTCCAGGAGGGGATCGGAGTACTTC
TRBV19	NA	NA	TRBJ2-7	CASSPHSMATGSWEQYF	TGTGCCAGTAGTCCCCACTCCATGGCTACAGGGTCATGGGAGCAGTACTTC
TRBV5-8	NA	NA	TRBJ1-2	CASSGGVPYGYTF	TGTGCCAGCAGCGGCGGAGTCCCCTATGGCTACACCTTC
TRBV7-6	TRBD1	NA	TRBJ1-2	CASSPAPDRGYGYTF	TGTGCCAGCAGCCCCGCCCCTGACAGGGGCTATGGCTACACCTTC
TRBV11-2	NA	NA	TRBJ2-7	CASSLVVGILHEQYF	TGTGCCAGCAGCTTAGTCGTGGGCATCTTACACGAGCAGTACTTC
TRBV9	NA	NA	TRBJ2-7	CASSVAAGASYEQYF	TGTGCCAGCAGCGTAGCTGCAGGGGCCTCCTACGAGCAGTACTTC
TRBV6-5	NA	NA	TRBJ1-3	CASGQISGNTIYF	TGTGCCAGCGGACAGATCTCTGGAAACACCATATATTTT
TRBV18	TRBD2	NA	TRBJ2-2	CASSPAGRVGGELFF	TGTGCCAGCTCCCCTGCTGGGAGGGTCGGCGGGGAGCTGTTTTTT
TRBV29-1	NA	NA	TRBJ2-2	CSVEDKRYSTGELFF	TGCAGCGTTGAAGACAAAAGGTACAGCACCGGGGAGCTGTTTTTT
TRBV7-6	NA	NA	TRBJ2-5	CASSLGPSPSETQYF	TGTGCCAGCAGCTTAGGTCCTAGTCCATCGGAGACCCAGTACTTC
TRBV4-2	NA	NA	TRBJ2-6	CASSQDGAPGANVLTF	TGTGCCAGCAGCCAAGATGGGGCCCCTGGGGCCAACGTCCTGACTTTC
TRBV10-1	NA	NA	TRBJ2-5	CASSEGQYKTQYF	TGCGCCAGCAGTGAAGGACAGTATAAGACCCAGTACTTC
TRBV29-1	NA	NA	TRBJ2-7	CSGGFRGGEQYF	TGCAGCGGGGGGTTCCGGGGTGGCGAGCAGTACTTC
TRBV5-1	NA	NA	TRBJ1-5	CASSLEPGGSGQPQHF	TGCGCCAGCAGCTTGGAGCCTGGGGGCTCGGGTCAGCCCCAGCATTTT
TRBV19	NA	NA	TRBJ1-4	CASQAGWGEKLFF	TGTGCCAGTCAGGCAGGGTGGGGTGAAAAACTGTTTTTT
TRBV18	TRBD1	NA	TRBJ2-5	CASSPTGDQRGETQYF	TGTGCCAGCTCACCGACAGGGGACCAGAGGGGAGAGACCCAGTACTTC
TRBV6-5	TRBD1	NA	TRBJ1-2	CASRLDREGYTF	TGTGCCAGCAGACTGGACAGGGAAGGCTACACCTTC
TRBV5-1	TRBD2	NA	TRBJ2-5	CASSFASGVQETQYF	TGCGCCAGCAGCTTTGCTAGCGGGGTTCAAGAGACCCAGTACTTC
TRBV20-1	NA	once	TRBJ2-7	CSASFGGSLAEQYF	TGCAGTGCTAGTTTTGGTGGGAGTTTGGCCGAGCAGTACTTC
TRBV6-5	NA	NA	TRBJ2-7	CASSPRGYEQYF	TGTGCCAGCAGCCCCAGGGGTTACGAGCAGTACTTC
TRBV2	NA	NA	TRBJ1-1	CASRRGGYTEAFF	TGTGCCAGCAGGAGGGGAGGTTATACTGAAGCTTTCTTT
TRBV20-1	NA	NA	TRBJ1-1	CSANTNTEAFF	TGCAGTGCTAACACGAACACTGAAGCTTTCTTT
TRBV25-1	NA	NA	TRBJ2-1	CASREGGTPWRNEQFF	TGTGCCAGCAGGGAGGGGGGGACACCCTGGCGGAATGAGCAGTTCTTC
TRBV6-5	TRBD1	NA	TRBJ1-1	CASRETGGLFTEAFF	TGTGCCAGCAGAGAGACAGGGGGCTTATTCACTGAAGCTTTCTTT
TRBV23-1	NA	NA	TRBJ1-4	CASSRMDQGAYEKLFF	TGCGCCAGCAGTCGTATGGATCAGGGCGCCTATGAAAAACTGTTTTTT
TRBV12-5	NA	NA	TRBJ1-1	CASGGREGTEAFF	TGTGCTAGTGGGGGGAGGGAGGGCACTGAAGCTTTCTTT
TRBV5-1	NA	few	TRBJ2-3	CASSNSLGLRASSTDTQYF	TGCGCCAGCAGCAACTCCTTGGGACTCAGGGCGTCTAGCACAGATACGCAGTATTTT
TRBV28	TRBD1	NA	TRBJ2-2	CASTGDTGELFF	TGTGCCAGTACAGGGGACACCGGGGAGCTGTTTTTT
TRBV24-1	TRBD1	NA	TRBJ2-1	CATSDTRTGYHNEQFF	TGTGCCACCAGTGACACCCGGACAGGGTATCACAATGAGCAGTTCTTC
TRBV20-1	TRBD1	few	TRBJ1-4	CSASGVGTGDEKLFF	TGCAGTGCTAGTGGAGTAGGGACAGGGGATGAAAAACTGTTTTTT